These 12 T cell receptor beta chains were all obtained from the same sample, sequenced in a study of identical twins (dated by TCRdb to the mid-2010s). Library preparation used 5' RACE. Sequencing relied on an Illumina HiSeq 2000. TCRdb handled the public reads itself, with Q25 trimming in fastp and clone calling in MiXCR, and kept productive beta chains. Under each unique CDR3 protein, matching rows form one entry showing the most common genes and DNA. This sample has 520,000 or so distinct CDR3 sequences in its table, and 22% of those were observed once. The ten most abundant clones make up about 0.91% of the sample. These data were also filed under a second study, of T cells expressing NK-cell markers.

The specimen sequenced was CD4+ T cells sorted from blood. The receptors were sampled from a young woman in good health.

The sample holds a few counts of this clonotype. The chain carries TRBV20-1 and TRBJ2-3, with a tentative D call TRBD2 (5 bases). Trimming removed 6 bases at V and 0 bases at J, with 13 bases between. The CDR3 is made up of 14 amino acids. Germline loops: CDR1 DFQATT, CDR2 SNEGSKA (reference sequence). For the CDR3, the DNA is TGCAGTGCCGCCTCCAGGACTAGCACAGATACGCAGTATTTT. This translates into CSAASRTSTDTQYF.

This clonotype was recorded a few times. The chain's CDR3 is CSAITNAGTGAYNEQFF. DNA of the CDR3: TGCAGTGCTATAACAAACGCCGGGACAGGGGCTTACAATGAGCAGTTCTTC. This chain joins TRBV20-1 and TRBJ2-1; 10 nucleotides agree with TRBD1. The J segment lost 4 bases and the V segment lost 4 bases, leaving 13 bases of the junction unmatched. Looked up from germline, CDR1 is DFQATT and CDR2 is SNEGSKA (reference sequence). The CDR3 has 17 amino acids.

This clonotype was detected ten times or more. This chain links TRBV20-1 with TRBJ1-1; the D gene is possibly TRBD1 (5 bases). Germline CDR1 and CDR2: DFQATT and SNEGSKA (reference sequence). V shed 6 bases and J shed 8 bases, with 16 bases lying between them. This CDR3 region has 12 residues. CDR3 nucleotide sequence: TGCAGTGCCTGGGACGGAGGCAGGGAAGCTTTCTTT. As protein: CSAWDGGREAFF.

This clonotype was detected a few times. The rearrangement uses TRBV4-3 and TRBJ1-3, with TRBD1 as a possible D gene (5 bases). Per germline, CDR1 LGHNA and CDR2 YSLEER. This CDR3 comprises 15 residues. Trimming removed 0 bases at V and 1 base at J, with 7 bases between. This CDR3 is CASSQEWGSGNTIYF. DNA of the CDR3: TGCGCCAGCAGCCAAGAGTGGGGGTCTGGAAACACCATATATTTT.

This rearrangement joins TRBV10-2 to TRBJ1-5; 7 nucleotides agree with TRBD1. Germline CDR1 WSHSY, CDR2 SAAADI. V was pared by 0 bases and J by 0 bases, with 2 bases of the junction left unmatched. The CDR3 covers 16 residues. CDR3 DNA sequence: TGCGCCAGCAGTGAGTCAGGGGGCGATAGCAATCAGCCCCAGCATTTT. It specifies CASSESGGDSNQPQHF.

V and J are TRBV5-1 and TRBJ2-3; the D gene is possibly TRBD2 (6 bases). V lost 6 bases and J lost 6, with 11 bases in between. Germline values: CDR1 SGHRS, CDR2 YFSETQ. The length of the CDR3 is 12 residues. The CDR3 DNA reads TGCGCCAGCAAGGAGGGGATTGATACGCAGTATTTT. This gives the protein CASKEGIDTQYF.

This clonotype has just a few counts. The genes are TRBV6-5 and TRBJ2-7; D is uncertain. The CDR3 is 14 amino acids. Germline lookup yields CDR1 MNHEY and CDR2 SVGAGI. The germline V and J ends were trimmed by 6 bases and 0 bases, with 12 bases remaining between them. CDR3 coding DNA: TGTGCCAGCAGATACGGGCAGTTCTCCTACGAGCAGTACTTC. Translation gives CASRYGQFSYEQYF.

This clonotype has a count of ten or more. CDR3 in DNA: TGTGCCAGCAGTTTAACCGGGAGCTCCTACAATGAGCAGTTCTTC. Translation: CASSLTGSSYNEQFF. The genes are TRBV12-3 or TRBV12-4 and TRBJ2-1; weak D call: TRBD2 (6 bases). V lost 2 bases to trimming and J lost 0 bases, with 8 bases between them. CDR3 length equals 15 residues.

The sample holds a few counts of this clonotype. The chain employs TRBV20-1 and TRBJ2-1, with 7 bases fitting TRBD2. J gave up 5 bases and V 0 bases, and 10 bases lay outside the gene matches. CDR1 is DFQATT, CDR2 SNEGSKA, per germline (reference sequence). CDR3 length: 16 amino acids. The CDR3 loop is CSAREGQWRGNNEQFF. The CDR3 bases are TGCAGTGCTAGAGAGGGGCAGTGGCGGGGGAACAATGAGCAGTTCTTC.

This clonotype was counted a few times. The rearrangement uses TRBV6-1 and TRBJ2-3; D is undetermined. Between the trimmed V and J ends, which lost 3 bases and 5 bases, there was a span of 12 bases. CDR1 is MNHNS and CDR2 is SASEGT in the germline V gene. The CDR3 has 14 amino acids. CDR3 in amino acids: CASSDPHSVDTQYF. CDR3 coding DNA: TGTGCCAGCAGTGATCCCCACTCCGTAGATACGCAGTATTTT.

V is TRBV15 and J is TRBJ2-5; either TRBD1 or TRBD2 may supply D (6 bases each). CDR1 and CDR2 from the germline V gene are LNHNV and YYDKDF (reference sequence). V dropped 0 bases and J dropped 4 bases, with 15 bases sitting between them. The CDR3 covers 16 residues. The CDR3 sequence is CATSRDTGAGRETQYF. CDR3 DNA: TGTGCCACCAGCAGAGATACGGGGGCCGGTAGAGAGACCCAGTACTTC.

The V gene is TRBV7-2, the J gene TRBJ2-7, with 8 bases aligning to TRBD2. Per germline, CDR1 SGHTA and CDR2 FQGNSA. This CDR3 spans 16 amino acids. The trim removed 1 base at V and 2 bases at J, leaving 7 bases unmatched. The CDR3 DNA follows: TGTGCCAGCAGCTTAGTGGGCAGCGGGGGACCCTACGAGCAGTACTTC. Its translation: CASSLVGSGGPYEQYF.